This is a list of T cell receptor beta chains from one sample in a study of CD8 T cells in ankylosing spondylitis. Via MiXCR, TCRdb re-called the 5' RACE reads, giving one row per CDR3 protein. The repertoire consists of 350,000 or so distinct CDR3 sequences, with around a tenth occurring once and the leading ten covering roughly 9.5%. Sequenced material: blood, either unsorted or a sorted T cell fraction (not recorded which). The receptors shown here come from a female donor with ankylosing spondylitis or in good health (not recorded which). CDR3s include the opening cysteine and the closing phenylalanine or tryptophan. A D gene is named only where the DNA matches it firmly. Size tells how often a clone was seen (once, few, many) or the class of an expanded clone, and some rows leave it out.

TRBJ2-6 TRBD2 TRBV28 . TGTGCCACAAAGACTAGCGGAAGCTCTGGGGCCAACGTCCTGACTTTC CATKTSGSSGANVLTF
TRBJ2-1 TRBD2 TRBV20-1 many TGCAGTGCTAGAGACGCTAGCGGGGGGGCATTTCGTGAGCAGTTCTTC CSARDASGGAFREQFF
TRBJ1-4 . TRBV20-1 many TGCAGTGCTAGGGCGGGGGCGGTCGGGGAAAAACTGTTTTTT CSARAGAVGEKLFF
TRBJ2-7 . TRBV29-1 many TGCAGCGTTGGCAGTTCAGCCTACGAGCAGTACTTC CSVGSSAYEQYF
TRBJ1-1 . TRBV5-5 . TGTGCCAGCAGCCAATACCGGACGGGAAACACTGAAGCTTTCTTT CASSQYRTGNTEAFF
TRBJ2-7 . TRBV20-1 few TGCAGTGCTAGAACGGGATTGGGCAGGGGCTCACACGAGCAGTACTTC CSARTGLGRGSHEQYF
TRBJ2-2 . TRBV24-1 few TGTGCCACCAGTGATTTCGAGGCCTCGAACACCGGGGAGCTGTTTTTT CATSDFEASNTGELFF
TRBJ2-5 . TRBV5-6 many TGTGCCAGCAGCCGGAAGGACTGGATGAGCGAGACCCAGTACTTC CASSRKDWMSETQYF
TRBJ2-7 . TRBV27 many TGTGCCAGCAGTTTACGCCGCTCCTACGAGCAGTACTTC CASSLRRSYEQYF
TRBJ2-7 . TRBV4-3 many TGCGCCAGCAGCCAAGAATATAGGGACACATACTACGAGCAGTACTTC CASSQEYRDTYYEQYF